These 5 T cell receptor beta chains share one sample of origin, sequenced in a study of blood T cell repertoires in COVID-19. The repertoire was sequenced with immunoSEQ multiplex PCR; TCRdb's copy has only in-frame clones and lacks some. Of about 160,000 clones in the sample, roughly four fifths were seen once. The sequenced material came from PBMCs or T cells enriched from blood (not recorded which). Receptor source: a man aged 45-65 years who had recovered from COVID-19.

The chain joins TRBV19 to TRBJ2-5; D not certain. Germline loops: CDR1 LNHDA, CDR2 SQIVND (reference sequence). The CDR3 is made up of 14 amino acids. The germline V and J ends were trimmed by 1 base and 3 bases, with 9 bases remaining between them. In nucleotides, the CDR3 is TGTGCCAGTAGTATAGGTTCATCGGAAGAGACCCAGTACTTC. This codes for CASSIGSSEETQYF.

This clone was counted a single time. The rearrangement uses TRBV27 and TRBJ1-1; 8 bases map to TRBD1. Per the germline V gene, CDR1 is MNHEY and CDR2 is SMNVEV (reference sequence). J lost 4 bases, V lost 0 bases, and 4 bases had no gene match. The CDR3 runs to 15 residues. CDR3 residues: CASSLSVQGATEAFF. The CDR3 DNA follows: TGTGCCAGCAGTTTATCAGTCCAGGGGGCCACTGAAGCTTTCTTT.

CDR3 residues: CASSLGARVSTDTQYF. The CDR3 DNA sequence: TGTGCCAGCAGCTTAGGGGCCAGGGTGTCCACAGATACGCAGTATTTT. V is TRBV7-9 and J is TRBJ2-3, with D perhaps TRBD1 (5 bases). Deletions cut 1 base from V and 2 bases from J, with 13 bases between. This CDR3 spans 16 amino acids. Germline CDR1 is SEHNR and CDR2 is FQNEAQ (reference sequence).

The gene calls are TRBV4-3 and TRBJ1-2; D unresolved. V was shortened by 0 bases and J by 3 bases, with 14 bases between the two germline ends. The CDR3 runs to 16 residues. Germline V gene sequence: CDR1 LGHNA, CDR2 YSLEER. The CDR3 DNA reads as TGCGCCAGCAGCCAAGAGTGGAGGGTACGGGACTATGGCTACACCTTC. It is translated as CASSQEWRVRDYGYTF.

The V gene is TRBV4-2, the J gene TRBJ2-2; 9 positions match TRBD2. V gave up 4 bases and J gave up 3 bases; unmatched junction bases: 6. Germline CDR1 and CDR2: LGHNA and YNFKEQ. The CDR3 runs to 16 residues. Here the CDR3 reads CASSPGLARDTGELFF. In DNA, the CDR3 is TGTGCCAGCAGCCCCGGACTAGCGCGAGACACCGGGGAGCTGTTTTTT.